This entry is about one T cell receptor (beta chain). Its antigen is not known. The data were taken from a study of cytomegalovirus exposure and HLA in healthy donors. Study-level results: More than 150 TCR beta chains were listed as cytomegalovirus-associated. Most TCR beta V segments were productive about 90% or about 30% of the time in an earlier analysis.

The PCR ran on 60 Vbeta and 13 Jbeta primers. Libraries were prepared by immunoSEQ multiplex PCR; TCRdb keeps only in-frame clonotypes and omits some of them. The sample lists 150,000 to 200,000 clones, approximately 86% occurring once. The receptor was derived from a woman under 30 in good health and CMV-seronegative. Sequencing input: PBMCs.

Written as DNA, the CDR3 is TGCGCCAGCAGGAGAAAGTCCAATGAGCAGTTCTTC. Translation gives CASRRKSNEQFF. This chain uses TRBV5-1 with TRBJ2-1; D remains ambiguous. The CDR3 extends over 12 amino acids. V gave up 5 bases and J gave up 6 bases, with 9 bases separating them. Looked up from germline, CDR1 is SGHRS and CDR2 is YFSETQ.